This T cell receptor beta chain was sequenced during a study of blood T cell repertoires in COVID-19. Background on the study: T cells, B-cell-depleted T cells, or PBMCs provided the cDNA or gDNA that served as material.

The germline CDR1 and CDR2 sequences are KGHDR and SFDVKD. This CDR3 is 16 amino acids long. Losses at the gene ends were 4 bases for V and 2 bases for J; bases not matched to a gene: 7. Original processing notes: The authors estimated nucleated cell counts from reference gene primer amplification. Generated by immunoSEQ multiplex PCR, the TCRdb table keeps only in-frame clones and is missing some. V, J and clone size are those of that table, while D and trimming were read from the DNA. This sample yields hundreds of thousands of clones, of which roughly nine tenths are seen a single time; about 3% belongs to the top ten.

This receptor was obtained from a woman between 45 and 65 years old who had recovered from COVID-19. Sequencing used PBMCs or T cells enriched from blood (not recorded which). The chain has TRBV24-1 and TRBJ2-1, with 7 bases matching TRBD1. The chain's CDR3 is CATSDYGQDAYNEQFF. CDR3 sequence (DNA): TGTGCCACCAGTGACTATGGACAGGACGCCTACAATGAGCAGTTCTTC.